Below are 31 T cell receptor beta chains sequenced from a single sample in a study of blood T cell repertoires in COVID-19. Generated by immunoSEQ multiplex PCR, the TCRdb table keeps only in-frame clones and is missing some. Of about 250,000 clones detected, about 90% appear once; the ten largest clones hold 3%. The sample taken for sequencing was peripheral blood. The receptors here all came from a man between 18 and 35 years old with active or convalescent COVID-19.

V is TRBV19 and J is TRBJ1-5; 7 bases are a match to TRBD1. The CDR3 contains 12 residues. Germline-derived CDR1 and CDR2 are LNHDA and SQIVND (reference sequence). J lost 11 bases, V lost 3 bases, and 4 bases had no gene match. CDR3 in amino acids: CASSIRGSAQHF. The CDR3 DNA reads TGTGCCAGTAGTATCAGGGGGTCAGCCCAGCATTTT.

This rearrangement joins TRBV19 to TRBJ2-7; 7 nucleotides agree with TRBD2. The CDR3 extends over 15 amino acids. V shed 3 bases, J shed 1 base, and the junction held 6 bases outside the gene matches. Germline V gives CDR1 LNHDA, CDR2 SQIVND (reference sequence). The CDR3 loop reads CASSMFGGGSYEQYF. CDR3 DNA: TGTGCCAGTAGTATGTTTGGCGGGGGATCCTACGAGCAGTACTTC.

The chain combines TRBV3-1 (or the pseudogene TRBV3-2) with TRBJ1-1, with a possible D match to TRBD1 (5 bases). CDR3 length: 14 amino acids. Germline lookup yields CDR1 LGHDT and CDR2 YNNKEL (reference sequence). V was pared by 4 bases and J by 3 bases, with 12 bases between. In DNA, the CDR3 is TGTGCCAGCAGCCTTTCCCCGGGGGACACTGAAGCTTTCTTT. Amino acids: CASSLSPGDTEAFF.

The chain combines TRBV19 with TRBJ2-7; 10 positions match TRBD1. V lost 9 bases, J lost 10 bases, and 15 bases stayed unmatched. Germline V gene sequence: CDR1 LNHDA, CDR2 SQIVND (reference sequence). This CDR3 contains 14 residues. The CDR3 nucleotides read TGTGCCAGCAGGATGACAGGGGGCGAAGGTTTACAGTACTTC. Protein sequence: CASRMTGGEGLQYF.

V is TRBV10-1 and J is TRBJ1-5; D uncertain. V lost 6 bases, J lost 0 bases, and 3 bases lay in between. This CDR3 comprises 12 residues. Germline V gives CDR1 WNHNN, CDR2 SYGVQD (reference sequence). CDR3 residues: CASSNSNQPQHF. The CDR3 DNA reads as TGCGCCAGCAGCAATAGCAATCAGCCCCAGCATTTT.

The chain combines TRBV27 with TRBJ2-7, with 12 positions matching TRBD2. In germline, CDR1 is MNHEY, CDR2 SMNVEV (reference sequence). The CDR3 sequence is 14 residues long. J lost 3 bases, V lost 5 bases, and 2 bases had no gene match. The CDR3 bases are TGTGCCAGCAGTCTAGCGGGAGGGCTCTACGAGCAGTACTTC. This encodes CASSLAGGLYEQYF.

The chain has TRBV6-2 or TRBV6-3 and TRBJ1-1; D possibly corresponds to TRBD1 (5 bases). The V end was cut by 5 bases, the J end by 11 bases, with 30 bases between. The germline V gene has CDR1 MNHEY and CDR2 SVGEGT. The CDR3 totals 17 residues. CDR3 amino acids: CASSLSRTPPSDTEAFF. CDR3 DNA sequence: TGTGCCAGCAGTCTAAGCAGGACACCCCCTTCGGATACGGAGGCTTTCTTT.

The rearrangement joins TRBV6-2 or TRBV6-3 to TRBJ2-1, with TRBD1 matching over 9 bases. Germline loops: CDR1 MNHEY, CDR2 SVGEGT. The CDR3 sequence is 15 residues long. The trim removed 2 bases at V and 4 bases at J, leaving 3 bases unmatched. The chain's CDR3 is CASSYLGQGYNEQFF. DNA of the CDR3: TGTGCCAGCAGTTACCTGGGACAGGGATACAATGAGCAGTTCTTC.

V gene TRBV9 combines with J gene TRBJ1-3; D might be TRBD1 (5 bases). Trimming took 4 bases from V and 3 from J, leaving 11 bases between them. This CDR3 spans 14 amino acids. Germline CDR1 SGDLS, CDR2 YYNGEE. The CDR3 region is CASSKRQLGNTIYF. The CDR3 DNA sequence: TGTGCCAGCAGCAAACGACAGCTTGGAAACACCATATATTTT.

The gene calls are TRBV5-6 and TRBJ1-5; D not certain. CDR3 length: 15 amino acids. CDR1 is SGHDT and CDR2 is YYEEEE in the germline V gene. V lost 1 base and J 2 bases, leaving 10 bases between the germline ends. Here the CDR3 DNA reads TGTGCCAGCAGCTTGTTTATAAGCGGCAATCAGCCCCAGCATTTT. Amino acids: CASSLFISGNQPQHF.

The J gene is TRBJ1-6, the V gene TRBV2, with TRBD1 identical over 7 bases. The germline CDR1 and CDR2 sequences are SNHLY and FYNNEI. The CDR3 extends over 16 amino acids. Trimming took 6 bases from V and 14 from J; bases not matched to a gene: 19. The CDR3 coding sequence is TGTGCCAGCAGCGGATCACAGGGGACCCCCCACGAGGCCCTCCACTTT. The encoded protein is CASSGSQGTPHEALHF.

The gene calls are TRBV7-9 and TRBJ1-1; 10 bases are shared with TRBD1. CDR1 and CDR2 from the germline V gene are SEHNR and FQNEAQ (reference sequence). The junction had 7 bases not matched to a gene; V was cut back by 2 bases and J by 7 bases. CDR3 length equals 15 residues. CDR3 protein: CASSLRQGARDEAFF. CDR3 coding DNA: TGTGCCAGCAGCTTAAGACAGGGGGCCCGGGATGAAGCTTTCTTT.

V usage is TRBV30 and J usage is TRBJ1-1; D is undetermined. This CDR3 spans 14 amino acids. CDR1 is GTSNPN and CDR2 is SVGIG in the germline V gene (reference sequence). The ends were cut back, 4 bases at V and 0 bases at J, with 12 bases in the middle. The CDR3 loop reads CAWMVADLNTEAFF. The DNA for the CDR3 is TGTGCCTGGATGGTCGCGGATTTGAACACTGAAGCTTTCTTT.

The CDR3 bases are TGTGCCAGCAGTTCCGGGACAGGGGACCGCGAGCAGTACTTC. Amino acid sequence: CASSSGTGDREQYF. The rearrangement links TRBV6-5 to TRBJ2-7; 10 bases fit TRBD1. This CDR3 is 14 amino acids long. The J segment lost 6 bases and the V segment lost 4 bases, leaving 6 bases of the junction unmatched. CDR1 is MNHEY and CDR2 is SVGAGI in the germline V gene.

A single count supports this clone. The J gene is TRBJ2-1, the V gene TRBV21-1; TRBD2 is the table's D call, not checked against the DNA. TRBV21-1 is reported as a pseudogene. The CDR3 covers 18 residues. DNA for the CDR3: TGTGCCAGCAGCAAAGCGCTACTAGCGGGAGCGGAGTACAATGAGCAGTTCTTC. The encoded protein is CASSKALLAGAEYNEQFF.

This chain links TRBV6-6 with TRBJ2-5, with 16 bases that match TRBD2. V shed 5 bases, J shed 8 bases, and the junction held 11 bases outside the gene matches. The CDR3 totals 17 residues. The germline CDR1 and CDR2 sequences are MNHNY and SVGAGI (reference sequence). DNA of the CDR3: TGTGCCAGCAGTCCCCTAGGGACTAGCGGGGGGGGCACAACCCAGTACTTC. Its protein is CASSPLGTSGGGTTQYF.

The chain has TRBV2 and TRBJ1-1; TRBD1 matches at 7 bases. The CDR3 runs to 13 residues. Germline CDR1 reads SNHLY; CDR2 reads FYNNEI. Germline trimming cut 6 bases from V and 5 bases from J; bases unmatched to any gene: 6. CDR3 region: CASSRQGTTEAFF. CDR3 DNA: TGTGCCAGCAGCCGACAGGGAACGACTGAAGCTTTCTTT.

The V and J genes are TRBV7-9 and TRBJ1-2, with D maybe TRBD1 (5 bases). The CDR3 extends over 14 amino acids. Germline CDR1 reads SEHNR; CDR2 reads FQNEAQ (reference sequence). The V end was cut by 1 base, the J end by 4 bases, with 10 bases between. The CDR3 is CASSLEIGAYGYTF. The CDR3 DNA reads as TGTGCCAGCAGCTTAGAGATTGGGGCCTATGGCTACACCTTC.

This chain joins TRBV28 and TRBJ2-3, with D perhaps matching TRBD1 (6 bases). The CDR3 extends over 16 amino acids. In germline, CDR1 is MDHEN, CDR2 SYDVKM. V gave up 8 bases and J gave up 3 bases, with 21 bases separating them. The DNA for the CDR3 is TGTGCCAGCCGCACAGGGTACTCCACCGGAACAGATACGCAGTATTTT. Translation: CASRTGYSTGTDTQYF. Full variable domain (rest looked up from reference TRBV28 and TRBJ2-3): DVKVTQSSRYLVKRTGEKVFLECVQDMDHENMFWYRQDPGLGLRLIYFSYDVKMKEKGDIPEGYSVSREKKERFSLILESASTNQTSMYLCASRTGYSTGTDTQYFGPGTRLTVL.

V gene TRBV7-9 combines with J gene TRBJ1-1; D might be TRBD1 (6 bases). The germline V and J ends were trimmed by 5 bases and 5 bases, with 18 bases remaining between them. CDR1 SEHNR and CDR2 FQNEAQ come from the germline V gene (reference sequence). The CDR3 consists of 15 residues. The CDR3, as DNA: TGTGCCAGCAGCGTCTCCGGGGGCGGGGGAACTGAAGCTTTCTTT. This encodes CASSVSGGGGTEAFF. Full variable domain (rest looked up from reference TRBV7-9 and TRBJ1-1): DTGVSQNPRHKITKRGQNVTFRCDPISEHNRLYWYRQTLGQGPEFLTYFQNEAQLEKSRLLSDRFSAERPKGSFSTLEIQRTEQGDSAMYLCASSVSGGGGTEAFFGQGTRLTVV.

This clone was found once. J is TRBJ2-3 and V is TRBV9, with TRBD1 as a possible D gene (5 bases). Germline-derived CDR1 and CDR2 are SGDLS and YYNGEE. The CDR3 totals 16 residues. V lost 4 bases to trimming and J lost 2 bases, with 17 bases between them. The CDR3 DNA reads TGTGCCAGCAGCTTAACCGTAGCCAGGGCCACAGATACGCAGTATTTT. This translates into CASSLTVARATDTQYF.

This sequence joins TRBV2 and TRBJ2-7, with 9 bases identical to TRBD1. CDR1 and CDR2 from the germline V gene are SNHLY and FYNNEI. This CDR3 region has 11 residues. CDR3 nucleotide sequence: TGTGCCAGCGGACAGGGGCGGGACTTGGTGGTC. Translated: CASGQGRDLVV.

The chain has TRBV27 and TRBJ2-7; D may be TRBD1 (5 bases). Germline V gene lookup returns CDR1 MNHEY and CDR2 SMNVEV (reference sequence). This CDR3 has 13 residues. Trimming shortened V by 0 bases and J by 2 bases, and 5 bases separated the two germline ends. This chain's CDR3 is CASSLSTAYEQYF. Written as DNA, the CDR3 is TGTGCCAGCAGTTTATCGACAGCCTACGAGCAGTACTTC.

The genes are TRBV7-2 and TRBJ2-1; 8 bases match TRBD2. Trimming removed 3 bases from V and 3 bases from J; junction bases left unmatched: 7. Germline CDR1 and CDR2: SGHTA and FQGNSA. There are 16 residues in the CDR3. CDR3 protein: CASSFLAGSYYNEQFF. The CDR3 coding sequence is TGTGCCAGCAGCTTCCTAGCGGGTTCATACTACAATGAGCAGTTCTTC. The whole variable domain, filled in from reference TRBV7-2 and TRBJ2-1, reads GAGVSQSPSNKVTEKGKDVELRCDPISGHTALYWYRQSLGQGLEFLIYFQGNSAPDKSGLPSDRFSAERTGGSVSTLTIQRTQQEDSAVYLCASSFLAGSYYNEQFFGPGTRLTVL.

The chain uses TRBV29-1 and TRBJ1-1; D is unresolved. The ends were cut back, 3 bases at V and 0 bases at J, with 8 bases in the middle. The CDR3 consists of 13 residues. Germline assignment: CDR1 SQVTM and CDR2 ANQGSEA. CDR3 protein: CSVDRVMNTEAFF. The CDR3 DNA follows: TGCAGCGTTGATCGAGTCATGAACACTGAAGCTTTCTTT.

CDR3 sequence (DNA): TGTGCCAGCAGCTTATCCCGGACTAGCGGGTCCACAGATACGCAGTATTTT. It specifies CASSLSRTSGSTDTQYF. The rearrangement joins TRBV7-9 to TRBJ2-3; 11 nucleotides align to TRBD2. The CDR3 has 17 residues. Germline V gene sequence: CDR1 SEHNR, CDR2 FQNEAQ (reference sequence). V was clipped by 2 bases and J by 2 bases; unmatched bases: 6.

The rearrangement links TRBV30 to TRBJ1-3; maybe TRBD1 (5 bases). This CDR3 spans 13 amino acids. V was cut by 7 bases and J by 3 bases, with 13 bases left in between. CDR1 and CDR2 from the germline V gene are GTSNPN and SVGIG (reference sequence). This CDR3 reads CASPGGVGNTIYF. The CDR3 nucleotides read TGTGCCTCCCCGGGAGGGGTTGGAAACACCATATATTTT.

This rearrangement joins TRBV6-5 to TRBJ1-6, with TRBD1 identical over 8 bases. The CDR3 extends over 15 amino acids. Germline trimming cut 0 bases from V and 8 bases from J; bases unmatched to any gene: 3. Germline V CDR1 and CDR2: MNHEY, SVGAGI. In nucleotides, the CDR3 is TGTGCCAGCAGTTACTCGGCACAGGGGGATTCACCCCTCCACTTT. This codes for CASSYSAQGDSPLHF.

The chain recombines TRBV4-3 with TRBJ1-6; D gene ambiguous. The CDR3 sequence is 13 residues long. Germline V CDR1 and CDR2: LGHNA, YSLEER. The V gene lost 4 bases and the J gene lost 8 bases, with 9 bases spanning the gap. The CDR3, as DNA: TGCGCCAGCAGCCTCGGGAGGGATTCACCCCTCCACTTT. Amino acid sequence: CASSLGRDSPLHF.

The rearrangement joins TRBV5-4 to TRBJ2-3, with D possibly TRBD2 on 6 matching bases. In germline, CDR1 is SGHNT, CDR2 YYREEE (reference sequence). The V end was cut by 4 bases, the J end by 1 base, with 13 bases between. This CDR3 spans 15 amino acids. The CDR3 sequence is CASSSPSDGTDTQYF. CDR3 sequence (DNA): TGTGCCAGCAGCAGTCCTAGCGACGGCACAGATACGCAGTATTTT.

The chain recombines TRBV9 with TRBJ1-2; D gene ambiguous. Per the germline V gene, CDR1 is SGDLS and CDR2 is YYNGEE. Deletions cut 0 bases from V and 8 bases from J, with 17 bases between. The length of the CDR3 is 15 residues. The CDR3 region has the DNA TGTGCCAGCAGCGTAGACCCGGGAGCGGTTCTAGGCTACACCTTC. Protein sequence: CASSVDPGAVLGYTF.